This passage covers 24 T cell receptor beta chains from one sample sequenced in a study of blood T cell repertoires in COVID-19 (TCRdb year 2020). The library was obtained by the immunoSEQ multiplex PCR assay. The clones in this table, taken by TCRdb from immuneACCESS, are in-frame only. Not every clone is retained; where verified, under half of the shortfall comes from an unresolved V gene, and the cause of the rest is unknown. In this sample the table shows about 78,000 clones, approximately 86% of which occur a single time. Around 1.9% of the sample rests with the top ten. The sample consisted of peripheral blood. The receptors here all came from a woman aged 60-75 years with acute or convalescent COVID-19.

This chain links TRBV10-3 with TRBJ1-6; tentatively, D is TRBD1 (5 bases). The CDR3 is made up of 12 amino acids. Per germline, CDR1 ENHRY and CDR2 SYGVKD. The CDR3 DNA is TGTGCGACGAAATTAGGGGATTCACCCCTCCACTTT. Protein: CATKLGDSPLHF.

This chain links TRBV28 with TRBJ1-2; TRBD1 matches 7 bases. Per the germline V gene, CDR1 is MDHEN and CDR2 is SYDVKM. The V gene end was trimmed by 2 bases and the J gene end by 5 bases; junction bases not matched to a gene: 5. The CDR3 contains 14 residues. The CDR3 here is CASSLTGVGYGYTF. For the CDR3, the DNA is TGTGCCAGCAGTTTAACAGGGGTTGGATATGGCTACACCTTC.

The V and J genes are TRBV7-2 and TRBJ2-7; D is perhaps TRBD2 (5 bases). Germline CDR1 is SGHTA and CDR2 is FQGNSA. The V and J ends lost 3 bases and 2 bases respectively, with 14 bases between them. CDR3 length: 15 amino acids. The CDR3 sequence: CASSFGTGLAYEQYF. The CDR3 DNA reads as TGTGCCAGCAGCTTCGGAACGGGGTTGGCCTACGAGCAGTACTTC.

This clone was found once. The chain is built from TRBV7-7 and TRBJ2-1, with 8 bases matching TRBD2. CDR1 SSHAT and CDR2 FNYEAQ come from the germline V gene (reference sequence). CDR3 length equals 14 residues. Trimming removed 0 bases from V and 8 bases from J; junction bases left unmatched: 3. This CDR3 is CASSLASGGDEQFF. The CDR3 coding sequence is TGTGCCAGCAGCTTAGCTTCCGGGGGGGATGAGCAGTTCTTC. Full variable domain (outside the CDR3, taken from reference TRBV7-7 and TRBJ2-1): GAGVSQSPRYKVTKRGQDVTLRCDPISSHATLYWYQQALGQGPEFLTYFNYEAQPDKSGLPSDRFSAERPEGSISTLTIQRTEQRDSAMYRCASSLASGGDEQFFGPGTRLTVL.

This clone was recorded a few times. The V and J genes are TRBV28 and TRBJ1-4; maybe TRBD1 (5 bases). The ends were cut back, 7 bases at V and 5 bases at J, with 17 bases in the middle. This CDR3 comprises 15 residues. Germline V lookup: CDR1 MDHEN, CDR2 SYDVKM. The CDR3: CASTQYLAGNEKLFF. In DNA, the CDR3 is TGTGCCAGCACCCAATACCTGGCAGGGAATGAAAAACTGTTTTTT.

The rearrangement links TRBV6-2 or TRBV6-3 to TRBJ2-5, with D perhaps TRBD1 (6 bases). Germline V gives CDR1 MNHEY, CDR2 SVGEGT. The length of the CDR3 is 15 residues. V shed 2 bases and J shed 5 bases, with 15 bases lying between them. CDR3 sequence reads: CASSYGQNLWETQYF. Here the CDR3 DNA reads TGTGCCAGCAGTTACGGACAGAATTTATGGGAGACCCAGTACTTC.

This rearrangement joins TRBV12-3 or TRBV12-4 to TRBJ1-1; tentatively, D is TRBD1 (6 bases). The CDR3 length is 13 residues. The V and J ends lost 6 bases and 8 bases respectively, with 16 bases between them. CDR3 residues: CASSPQGIIEAFF. In DNA form, the CDR3 reads TGTGCCAGCAGCCCACAGGGAATTATCGAAGCTTTCTTT.

The chain uses TRBV24-1 and TRBJ2-3; D unresolved. The CDR3 runs to 13 residues. CDR1 and CDR2 (germline): KGHDR, SFDVKD. V lost 9 bases, J lost 6 bases, and 15 bases lay in between. The CDR3 DNA is TGTGCCACCTGTCGCCACGGTGATGATACGCAGTATTTT. This translates into CATCRHGDDTQYF.

The rearrangement joins TRBV2 to TRBJ2-2; no firm D call. Trimming cost V 7 bases and J 6 bases, with 12 bases left between them. The CDR3 length is 13 residues. CDR1 SNHLY and CDR2 FYNNEI come from the germline V gene. The CDR3 region has the DNA TGTGCCAGCACTCCCGAGGTACCCGGGGAGCTGTTTTTT. This codes for CASTPEVPGELFF.

The count of this clone is one. The chain recombines TRBV2 with TRBJ1-5, with 8 nucleotides matching TRBD1. Germline CDR1 and CDR2: SNHLY and FYNNEI. Trimming at V came to 3 bases and at J to 6 bases, leaving 7 bases not matched to a gene. The CDR3 is 15 amino acids. CDR3 DNA: TGTGCCAGCAGTGAGACCCGGACAGGGTTTCAGCCCCAGCATTTT. It codes for CASSETRTGFQPQHF.

The chain combines TRBV18 with TRBJ1-5, with no clear D. In germline, CDR1 is KGHSH, CDR2 LQKENI. Trimming removed 3 bases at V and 5 bases at J, with 11 bases between. The CDR3 is 14 amino acids. This CDR3 is CASSPGDTDQPQHF. For the CDR3, the DNA is TGTGCCAGCTCACCCGGAGATACGGATCAGCCCCAGCATTTT.

This chain joins TRBV19 and TRBJ1-1; weak D call: TRBD1 (5 bases). The V gene lost 8 bases and the J gene lost 1 base, with 8 bases spanning the gap. CDR1 is LNHDA and CDR2 is SQIVND in the germline V gene (reference sequence). The CDR3 runs 12 residues. The CDR3 bases are TGTGCCAGTGACACAGGGAACACTGAAGCTTTCTTT. It is translated as CASDTGNTEAFF.

J is TRBJ2-7 and V is TRBV7-9, with D unclear. Trimming shortened V by 2 bases and J by 3 bases, and 5 bases separated the two germline ends. Looked up from germline, CDR1 is SEHNR and CDR2 is FQNEAQ (reference sequence). The CDR3 runs to 12 residues. The chain's CDR3 is CASSLTSYEQYF. CDR3 nucleotides: TGTGCCAGCAGCTTAACAAGCTACGAGCAGTACTTC.

In its sample, this clone was seen once. The CDR3 region is CASRSQGAGELFF. CDR3 bases: TGTGCCAGCAGATCCCAGGGGGCCGGGGAGCTGTTTTTT. The chain uses TRBV7-2 and TRBJ2-2; 7 bases are shared with TRBD1. CDR1 SGHTA and CDR2 FQGNSA come from the germline V gene. The CDR3 runs 13 residues. V was clipped by 6 bases and J by 6 bases; unmatched bases: 4.

The chain carries TRBV5-1 and TRBJ2-1; 9 bases line up with TRBD2. Germline V CDR1 and CDR2: SGHRS, YFSETQ. The V and J ends lost 1 base and 10 bases, in that order; junction bases with no gene match: 6. CDR3 length: 14 residues. DNA of the CDR3: TGCGCCAGCAGCTTGCAGGCGGGAGGGAACGAGCAGTTCTTC. Its protein is CASSLQAGGNEQFF.

The V gene is TRBV7-8, the J gene TRBJ2-3; 11 bases are a match to TRBD2. Germline CDR1 and CDR2: SGHVS and FQNEAQ. This CDR3 contains 16 residues. The V segment lost 3 bases and the J segment 2 bases; nucleotides outside the gene matches: 4. CDR3 in DNA: TGTGCCAGCAGCTTGGGGACTAGCGGTTTCACAGATACGCAGTATTTT. This translates into CASSLGTSGFTDTQYF. Based on the CDR3 plus reference TRBV7-8 and TRBJ2-3, the full variable domain is GAGVSQSPRYKVAKRGQDVALRCDPISGHVSLFWYQQALGQGPEFLTYFQNEAQLDKSGLPSDRFFAERPEGSVSTLKIQRTQQEDSAVYLCASSLGTSGFTDTQYFGPGTRLTVL.

DNA for the CDR3: TGTGCCAGCAGTGAACTGGAGGGCCGACGGTCCTACAATGAGCAGTTCTTC. Its protein is CASSELEGRRSYNEQFF. The V gene is TRBV25-1, the J gene TRBJ2-1, with D perhaps TRBD2 (6 bases). This CDR3 comprises 17 residues. V was trimmed by 2 bases and J by 1 base, leaving 15 bases between them. The germline V gene has CDR1 MGHDK and CDR2 SYGVNS.

The rearrangement uses TRBV28 and TRBJ2-7; tentatively, D is TRBD1 (5 bases). This CDR3 is 11 amino acids long. Trimming removed 6 bases at V and 2 bases at J, with 5 bases between. Germline lookup yields CDR1 MDHEN and CDR2 SYDVKM. CDR3 region: CASRDTYEQYF. The CDR3 coding sequence is TGTGCCAGCAGGGACACCTACGAGCAGTACTTC.

The V call is TRBV13, the J call TRBJ2-4; 9 nucleotides agree with TRBD1. V lost 4 bases, J lost 6 bases, and 7 bases stayed unmatched. Germline V lookup: CDR1 PRHDT, CDR2 FYEKMQ (reference sequence). CDR3 length: 15 amino acids. The CDR3 loop is CASSSRDRVLNIQYF. In DNA, the CDR3 is TGTGCCAGCAGCTCCCGGGACAGGGTGTTAAACATTCAGTACTTC.

V is TRBV3-1 (or the pseudogene TRBV3-2) and J is TRBJ1-3; no reliable D call. CDR3 length: 12 amino acids. Deletions cut 4 bases from V and 4 bases from J, with 5 bases between. Germline loops: CDR1 LGHDT, CDR2 YNNKEL (reference sequence). The CDR3 region has the DNA TGTGCCAGCAGCCGGGCCGGAAACACCATATATTTT. Its translation: CASSRAGNTIYF.

The chain links TRBV27 to TRBJ2-1, with TRBD2 matching 8 bases. V shed 6 bases and J 7 bases; nucleotides not matched to a gene: 11. The CDR3 totals 15 residues. CDR1 and CDR2 (germline): MNHEY, SMNVEV (reference sequence). Here the CDR3 DNA reads TGTGCCAGCAGACCGTCCGGGACTAGTAAGAATGAGCAGTTCTTC. Protein product: CASRPSGTSKNEQFF.

The chain carries TRBV4-2 and TRBJ1-6; TRBD1 is a possible D gene (5 bases). CDR1 and CDR2 from the germline V gene are LGHNA and YNFKEQ. This CDR3 spans 15 amino acids. Trimming shortened V by 4 bases and J by 7 bases, and 14 bases separated the two germline ends. The chain's CDR3 is CASSLSGGRNSPLHF. CDR3 DNA sequence: TGTGCCAGCAGCCTTTCCGGGGGGAGAAATTCACCCCTCCACTTT.

This sequence joins TRBV5-4 and TRBJ2-7, with TRBD1 matching 9 bases. The germline gives CDR1 SGHNT, CDR2 YYREEE (reference sequence). The CDR3 contains 13 residues. V lost 5 bases, J lost 4 bases, and 4 bases stayed unmatched. The CDR3 region is CASRRDREYEQYF. CDR3 nucleotide sequence: TGTGCCAGCAGACGGGACAGGGAATACGAGCAGTACTTC.

The gene calls are TRBV4-2 and TRBJ1-4; no definite D call. V lost 0 bases and J 6 bases, leaving 14 bases between the germline ends. Germline CDR1 is LGHNA and CDR2 is YNFKEQ. This CDR3 contains 16 residues. The CDR3, as DNA: TGTGCCAGCAGCCAAGAGGTAGGAGGCTCCGATGAAAAACTGTTTTTT. It codes for CASSQEVGGSDEKLFF.